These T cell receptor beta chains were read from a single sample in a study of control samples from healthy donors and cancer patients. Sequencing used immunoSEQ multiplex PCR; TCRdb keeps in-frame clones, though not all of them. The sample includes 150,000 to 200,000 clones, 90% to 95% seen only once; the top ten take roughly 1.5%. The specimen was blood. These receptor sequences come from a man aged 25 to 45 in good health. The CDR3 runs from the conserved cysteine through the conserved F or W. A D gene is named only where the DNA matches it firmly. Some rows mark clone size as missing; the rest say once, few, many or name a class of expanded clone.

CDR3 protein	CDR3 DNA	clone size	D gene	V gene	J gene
CASSEQQGRYGYTF	TGTGCCAGCAGTGAACAACAGGGCCGATATGGCTACACCTTC	-	-	TRBV2	TRBJ1-2
CASSFRQQYYEQYF	TGTGCCAGCAGCTTCCGACAGCAGTACTACGAGCAGTACTTC	-	-	TRBV5-6	TRBJ2-7
CASGLTVAATGELFF	TGTGCTAGTGGTTTGACGGTAGCGGCCACCGGGGAGCTGTTTTTT	-	-	TRBV12-5	TRBJ2-2
CASSGSGSGNEQFF	TGCGCCAGCAGTGGGTCCGGATCGGGCAATGAGCAGTTCTTC	-	-	TRBV10-1	TRBJ2-1
CASSERGANVLTF	TGTGCCAGCAGTGAAAGAGGGGCCAACGTCCTGACTTTC	-	-	TRBV6-1	TRBJ2-6
CASSFGQTNTEAFF	TGTGCCAGCAGCTTCGGACAGACGAACACTGAAGCTTTCTTT	-	-	TRBV11-2	TRBJ1-1
CASSLRGLAKNIQYF	TGTGCCAGCAGCTTGCGAGGGTTAGCCAAAAACATTCAGTACTTC	-	-	TRBV5-6	TRBJ2-4
CASSYRREGSNEQYF	TGTGCCAGCAGTTACCGGCGGGAGGGTAGCAACGAGCAGTACTTC	-	TRBD2	TRBV6-6	TRBJ2-7
CASSLAFNTGELFF	TGTGCCAGCAGCTTAGCCTTCAACACCGGGGAGCTGTTTTTT	-	-	TRBV7-2	TRBJ2-2
CASSPYGEETQYF	TGTGCCAGCTCACCGTACGGGGAAGAGACCCAGTACTTC	-	-	TRBV18	TRBJ2-5
CASSLRQMSNQPQHF	TGTGCCAGCAGTCTCAGGCAAATGAGCAATCAGCCCCAGCATTTT	-	-	TRBV2	TRBJ1-5
CASSRKASQSGGENTGELFF	TGTGCCAGCAGTCGTAAAGCCTCCCAGAGCGGGGGAGAGAACACCGGGGAGCTGTTTTTT	once	TRBD2	TRBV6-6	TRBJ2-2
CATSDPPGGKNVDEQFF	TGTGCCACCAGTGACCCGCCGGGAGGTAAAAATGTAGATGAGCAGTTCTTC	-	TRBD2	TRBV24-1	TRBJ2-1
CASSLRAGANEQFF	TGTGCCAGCAGTCTGCGGGCGGGGGCCAATGAGCAGTTCTTC	-	-	TRBV27	TRBJ2-1
CASSDQQVPQPQHF	TGTGCCAGCAGTGACCAACAGGTCCCTCAGCCCCAGCATTTT	-	-	TRBV6-6	TRBJ1-5
CASSYQGAGGGELFF	TGTGCCAGCAGTTATCAGGGGGCAGGCGGCGGGGAGCTGTTTTTT	-	TRBD1	TRBV6-5	TRBJ2-2
CASRRVGQPQHF	TGTGCCAGCCGCAGGGTAGGTCAGCCCCAGCATTTT	-	-	TRBV2	TRBJ1-5